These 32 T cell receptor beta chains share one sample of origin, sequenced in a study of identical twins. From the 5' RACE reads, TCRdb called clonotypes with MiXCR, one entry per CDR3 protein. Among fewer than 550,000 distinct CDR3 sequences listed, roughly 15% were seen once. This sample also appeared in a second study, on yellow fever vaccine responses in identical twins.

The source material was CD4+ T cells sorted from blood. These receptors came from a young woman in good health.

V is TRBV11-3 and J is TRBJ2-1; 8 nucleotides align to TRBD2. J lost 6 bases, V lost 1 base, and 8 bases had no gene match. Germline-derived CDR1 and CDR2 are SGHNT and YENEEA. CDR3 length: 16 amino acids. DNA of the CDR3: TGTGCCAGCAGCTTAGCCACGACTAGCGCTCTCAATGAGCAGTTCTTC. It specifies CASSLATTSALNEQFF.

CDR3 sequence reads: CASSGGPKREQYV. CDR3 DNA: TGCGCCAGCAGCGGGGGGCCAAAACGGGAGCAGTACGTC. This sequence joins TRBV5-1 and TRBJ2-7; the D gene could be TRBD1 or TRBD2 (6 bases each). This CDR3 is 13 amino acids long. Trimming removed 4 bases at V and 7 bases at J, with 15 bases between. CDR1 is SGHRS and CDR2 is YFSETQ in the germline V gene.

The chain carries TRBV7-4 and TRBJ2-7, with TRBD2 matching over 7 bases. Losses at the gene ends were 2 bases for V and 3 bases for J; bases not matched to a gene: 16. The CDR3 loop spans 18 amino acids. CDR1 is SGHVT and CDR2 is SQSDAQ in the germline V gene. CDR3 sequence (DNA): TGTGCCAGCAGCTTATTGTTGTATGGTCTAGCGGAGATCTACGAGCAGTACGTC. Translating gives CASSLLLYGLAEIYEQYV.

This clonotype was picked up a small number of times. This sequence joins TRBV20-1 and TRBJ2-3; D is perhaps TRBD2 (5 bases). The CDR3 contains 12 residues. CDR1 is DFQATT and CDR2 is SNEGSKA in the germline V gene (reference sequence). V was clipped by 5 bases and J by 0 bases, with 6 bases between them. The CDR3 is CSAGSSTDTQYF. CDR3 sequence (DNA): TGCAGTGCTGGGAGTAGCACAGATACGCAGTATTTT.

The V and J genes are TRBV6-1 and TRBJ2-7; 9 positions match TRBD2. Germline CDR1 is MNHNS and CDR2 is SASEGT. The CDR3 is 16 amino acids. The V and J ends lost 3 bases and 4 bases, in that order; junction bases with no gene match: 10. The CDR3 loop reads CASSDGTSRIFYEQYV. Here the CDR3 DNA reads TGTGCCAGCAGTGATGGGACTAGCCGGATATTTTACGAGCAGTACGTC.

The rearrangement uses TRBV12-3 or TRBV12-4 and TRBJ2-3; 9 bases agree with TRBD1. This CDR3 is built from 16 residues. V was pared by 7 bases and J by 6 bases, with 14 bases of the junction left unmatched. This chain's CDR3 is CASNRIPGQGSDTQYF. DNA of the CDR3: TGTGCCAGCAACAGAATTCCGGGACAGGGATCTGATACGCAGTATTTT.

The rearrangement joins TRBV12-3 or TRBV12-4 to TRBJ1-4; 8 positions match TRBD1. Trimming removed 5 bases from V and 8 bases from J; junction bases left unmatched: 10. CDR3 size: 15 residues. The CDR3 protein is CASSMDRVEGEKLFF. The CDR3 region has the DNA TGTGCCAGCAGTATGGACAGGGTTGAGGGCGAAAAACTGTTTTTT.

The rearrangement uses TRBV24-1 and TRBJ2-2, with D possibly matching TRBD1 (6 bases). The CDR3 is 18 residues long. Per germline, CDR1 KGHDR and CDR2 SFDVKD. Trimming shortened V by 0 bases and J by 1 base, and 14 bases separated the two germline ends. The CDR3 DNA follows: TGTGCCACCAGTGATTTGCCGACAAAGGGGGAGAACACCGGGGAGCTGTTTTTT. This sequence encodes CATSDLPTKGENTGELFF.

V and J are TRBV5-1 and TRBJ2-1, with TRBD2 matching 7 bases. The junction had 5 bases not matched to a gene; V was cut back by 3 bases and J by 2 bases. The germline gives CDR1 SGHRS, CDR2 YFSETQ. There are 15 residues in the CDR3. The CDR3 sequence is CASSSLAVPYNEQFF. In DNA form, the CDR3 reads TGCGCCAGCAGCTCTCTAGCGGTACCCTACAATGAGCAGTTCTTC.

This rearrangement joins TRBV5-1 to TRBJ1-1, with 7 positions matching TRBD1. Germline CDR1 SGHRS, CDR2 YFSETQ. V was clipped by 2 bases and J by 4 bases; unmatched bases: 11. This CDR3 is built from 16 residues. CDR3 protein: CASSLEQGPGRTEAFF. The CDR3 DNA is TGCGCCAGCAGCTTAGAACAGGGGCCGGGACGCACTGAAGCTTTCTTT.

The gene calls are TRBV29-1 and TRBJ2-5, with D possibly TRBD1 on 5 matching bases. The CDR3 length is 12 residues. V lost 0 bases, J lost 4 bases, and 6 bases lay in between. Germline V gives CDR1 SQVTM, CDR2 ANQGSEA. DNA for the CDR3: TGCAGCGTTGAAGAGCAGGGAGAGACCCAGTACTTC. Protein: CSVEEQGETQYF.

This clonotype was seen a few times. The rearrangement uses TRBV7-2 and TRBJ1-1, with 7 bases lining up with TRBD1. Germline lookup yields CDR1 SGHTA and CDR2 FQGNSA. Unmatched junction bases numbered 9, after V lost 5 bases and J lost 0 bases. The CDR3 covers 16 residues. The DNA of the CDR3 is TGTGCCAGCAGCACACCACAGGGACAGATGAACACTGAAGCTTTCTTT. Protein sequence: CASSTPQGQMNTEAFF. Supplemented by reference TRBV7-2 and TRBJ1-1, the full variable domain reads GAGVSQSPSNKVTEKGKDVELRCDPISGHTALYWYRQSLGQGLEFLIYFQGNSAPDKSGLPSDRFSAERTGGSVSTLTIQRTQQEDSAVYLCASSTPQGQMNTEAFFGQGTRLTVV.

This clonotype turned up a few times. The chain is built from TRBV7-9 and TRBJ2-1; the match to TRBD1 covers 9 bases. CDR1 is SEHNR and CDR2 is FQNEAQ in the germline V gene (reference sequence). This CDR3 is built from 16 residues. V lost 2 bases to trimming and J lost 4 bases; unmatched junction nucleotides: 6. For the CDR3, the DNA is TGTGCCAGCAGCTTAAATTTGGACAGGGGATACAATGAGCAGTTCTTC. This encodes CASSLNLDRGYNEQFF.

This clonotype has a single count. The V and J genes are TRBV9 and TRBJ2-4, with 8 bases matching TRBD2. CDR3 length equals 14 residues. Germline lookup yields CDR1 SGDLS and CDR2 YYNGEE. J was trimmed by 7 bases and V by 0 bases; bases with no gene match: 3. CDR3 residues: CASSVELAANIQYF. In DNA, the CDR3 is TGTGCCAGCAGCGTAGAACTAGCGGCCAACATTCAGTACTTC.

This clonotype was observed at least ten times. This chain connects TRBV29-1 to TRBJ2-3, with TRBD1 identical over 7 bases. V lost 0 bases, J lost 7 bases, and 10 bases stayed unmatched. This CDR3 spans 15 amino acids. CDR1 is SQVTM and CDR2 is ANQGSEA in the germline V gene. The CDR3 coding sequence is TGCAGCGTTGAAGATCGAACCGGGACAGCCTATACGCAGTATTTT. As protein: CSVEDRTGTAYTQYF.

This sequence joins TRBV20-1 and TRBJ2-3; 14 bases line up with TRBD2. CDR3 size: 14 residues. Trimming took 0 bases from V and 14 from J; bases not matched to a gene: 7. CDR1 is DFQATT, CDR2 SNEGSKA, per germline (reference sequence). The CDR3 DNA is TGCAGTGCTAGAGATAAGGGGACTAGCGGGGGCAGGTATTTT. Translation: CSARDKGTSGGRYF.

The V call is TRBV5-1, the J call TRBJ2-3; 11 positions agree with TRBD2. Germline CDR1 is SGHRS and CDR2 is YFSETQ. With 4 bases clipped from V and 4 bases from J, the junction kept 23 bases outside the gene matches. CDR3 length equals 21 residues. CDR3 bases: TGCGCCAGCAGCCCGAACCCCAGGGGATACCTAGCGGGGGGACTGGCAGATACGCAGTATTTT. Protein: CASSPNPRGYLAGGLADTQYF. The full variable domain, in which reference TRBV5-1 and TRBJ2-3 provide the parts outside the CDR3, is KAGVTQTPRYLIKTRGQQVTLSCSPISGHRSVSWYQQTPGQGLQFLFEYFSETQRNKGNFPGRFSGRQFSNSRSEMNVSTLELGDSALYLCASSPNPRGYLAGGLADTQYFGPGTRLTVL.

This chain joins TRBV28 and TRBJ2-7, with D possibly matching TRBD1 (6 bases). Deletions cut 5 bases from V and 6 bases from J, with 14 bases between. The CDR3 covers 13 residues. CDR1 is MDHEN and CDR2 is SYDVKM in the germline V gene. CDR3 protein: CASSTNQGTEQYF. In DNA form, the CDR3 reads TGTGCCAGCAGTACAAATCAGGGGACCGAGCAGTACTTC.

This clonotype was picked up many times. CDR3: CASRTGGQETQYF. DNA of the CDR3: TGTGCCAGCAGAACAGGGGGCCAAGAGACCCAGTACTTC. The chain couples TRBV12-3 or TRBV12-4 to TRBJ2-5, with 8 positions matching TRBD1. V shed 6 bases and J 1 base; nucleotides not matched to a gene: 1. The CDR3 runs to 13 residues.

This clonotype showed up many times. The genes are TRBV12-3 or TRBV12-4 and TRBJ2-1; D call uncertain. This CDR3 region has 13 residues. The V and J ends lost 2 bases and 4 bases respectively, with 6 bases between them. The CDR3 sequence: CASSLRIYNEQFF. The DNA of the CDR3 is TGTGCCAGCAGTTTACGCATTTACAATGAGCAGTTCTTC.

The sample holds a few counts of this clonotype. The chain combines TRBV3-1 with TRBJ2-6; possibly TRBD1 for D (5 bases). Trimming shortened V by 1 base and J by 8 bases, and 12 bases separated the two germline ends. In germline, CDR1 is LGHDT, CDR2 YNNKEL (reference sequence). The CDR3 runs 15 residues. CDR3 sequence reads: CASSQASGPTNVLTF. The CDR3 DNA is TGTGCCAGCAGCCAAGCTTCAGGGCCAACCAACGTCCTGACTTTC. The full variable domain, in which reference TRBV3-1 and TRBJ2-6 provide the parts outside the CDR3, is DTAVSQTPKYLVTQMGNDKSIKCEQNLGHDTMYWYKQDSKKFLKIMFSYNNKELIINETVPNRFSPKSPDKAHLNLHINSLELGDSAVYFCASSQASGPTNVLTFGAGSRLTVL.

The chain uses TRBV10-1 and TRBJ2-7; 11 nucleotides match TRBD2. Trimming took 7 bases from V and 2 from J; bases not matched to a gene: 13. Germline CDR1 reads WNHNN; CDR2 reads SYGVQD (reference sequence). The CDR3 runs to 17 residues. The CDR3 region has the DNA TGCGCCAGCAATCCGGGACTAGCGGCTGGGGAGGCCTACGAGCAGTACTTC. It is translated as CASNPGLAAGEAYEQYF.

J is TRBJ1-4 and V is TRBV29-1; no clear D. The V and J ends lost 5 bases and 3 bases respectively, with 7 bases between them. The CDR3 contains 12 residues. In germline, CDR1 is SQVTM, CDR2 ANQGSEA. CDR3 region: CSVLASNEKLFF. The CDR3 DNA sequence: TGCAGCGTTTTGGCATCTAATGAAAAACTGTTTTTT.

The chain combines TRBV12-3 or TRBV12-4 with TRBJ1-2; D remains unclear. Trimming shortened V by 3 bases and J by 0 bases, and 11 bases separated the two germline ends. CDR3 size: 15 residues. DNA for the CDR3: TGTGCCAGCAGTTTCACCCAAAAAGCTAACTATGGCTACACCTTC. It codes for CASSFTQKANYGYTF.

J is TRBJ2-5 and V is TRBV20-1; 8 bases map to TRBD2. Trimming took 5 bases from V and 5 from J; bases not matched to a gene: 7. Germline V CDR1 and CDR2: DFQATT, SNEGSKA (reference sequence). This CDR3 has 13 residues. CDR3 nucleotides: TGCAGTGCTTGGAGGACTAGCAGTGAGACCCAGTACTTC. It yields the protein CSAWRTSSETQYF.

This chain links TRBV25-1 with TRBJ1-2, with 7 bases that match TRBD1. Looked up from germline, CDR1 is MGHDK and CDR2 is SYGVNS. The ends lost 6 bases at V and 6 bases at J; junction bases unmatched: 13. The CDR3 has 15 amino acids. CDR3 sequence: CASREGTARRDGYTF. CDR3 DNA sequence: TGTGCCAGCAGGGAGGGGACAGCGCGGCGGGATGGCTACACCTTC.

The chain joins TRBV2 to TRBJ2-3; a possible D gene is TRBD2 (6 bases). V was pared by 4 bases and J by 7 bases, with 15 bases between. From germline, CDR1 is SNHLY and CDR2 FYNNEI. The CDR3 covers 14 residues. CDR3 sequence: CASSGSLAGNTQYF. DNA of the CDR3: TGTGCCAGCAGTGGATCACTAGCTGGGAATACGCAGTATTTT.

This CDR3 is CASSFRGQNSYEQYF. The CDR3 DNA reads TGTGCCAGCAGCTTCCGGGGCCAAAACTCCTACGAGCAGTACTTC. The rearrangement links TRBV11-2 to TRBJ2-7, with D perhaps being TRBD1 or TRBD2 (5 bases each). The V gene's germline CDR1 is SGHAT and CDR2 FQNNGV. Trimming pared 3 bases from V and 0 bases from J, leaving 12 bases between. The CDR3 is made up of 15 amino acids.

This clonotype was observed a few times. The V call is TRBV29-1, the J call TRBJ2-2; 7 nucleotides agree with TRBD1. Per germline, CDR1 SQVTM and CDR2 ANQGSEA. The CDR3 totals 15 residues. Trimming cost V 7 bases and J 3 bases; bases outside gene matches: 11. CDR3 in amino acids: CSALKTGAYTGELFF. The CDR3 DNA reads TGCAGCGCCCTCAAAACAGGGGCCTACACCGGGGAGCTGTTTTTT.

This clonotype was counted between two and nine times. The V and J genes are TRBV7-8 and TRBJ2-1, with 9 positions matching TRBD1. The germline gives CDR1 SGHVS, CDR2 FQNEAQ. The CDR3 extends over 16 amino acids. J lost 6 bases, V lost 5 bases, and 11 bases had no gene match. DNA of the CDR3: TGTGCCAGCAGCCTAACCGGGACAGGGATACTCAATGAGCAGTTCTTC. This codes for CASSLTGTGILNEQFF.

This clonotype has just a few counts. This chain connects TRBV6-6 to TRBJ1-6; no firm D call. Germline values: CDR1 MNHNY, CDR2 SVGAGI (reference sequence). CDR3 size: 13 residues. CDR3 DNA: TGTGCGACTGGCAGCTCCTATAATTCACCCCTCCACTTT. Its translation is CATGSSYNSPLHF.

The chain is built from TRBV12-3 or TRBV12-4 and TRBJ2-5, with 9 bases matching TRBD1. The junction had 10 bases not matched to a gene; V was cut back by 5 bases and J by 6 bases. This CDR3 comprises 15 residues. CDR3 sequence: CASSVRDRDLQTQYF. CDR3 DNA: TGTGCCAGCAGTGTCCGGGACAGGGATTTACAGACCCAGTACTTC.